Shown below are 16 T cell receptor beta chains from a single sample sequenced in a study of T cell responses to AZD1222 COVID-19 vaccine. The method was immunoSEQ multiplex PCR; TCRdb's version includes in-frame clones alone and lacks a portion of them. The sample records tens of thousands of clones, approximately 90% being singletons. The material was peripheral blood, obtained on day 0 of AZD1222 vaccination. These receptors were obtained from an adult in good health.

The chain joins TRBV29-1 to TRBJ1-4; 7 nucleotides line up with TRBD1. CDR3 size: 15 residues. The germline gives CDR1 SQVTM, CDR2 ANQGSEA. V shed 5 bases and J 3 bases; nucleotides not matched to a gene: 9. The chain's CDR3 is CSVSITGVANEKLFF. CDR3 nucleotide sequence: TGCAGCGTTTCTATTACAGGGGTGGCTAATGAAAAACTGTTTTTT.

The DNA of the CDR3 is TGTGCCAGCAGCCGAAACCAGGGGGCAGTCCACTTT. It yields the protein CASSRNQGAVHF. The V and J genes are TRBV3-1 (or the pseudogene TRBV3-2) and TRBJ1-6; 8 positions match TRBD1. V dropped 4 bases and J dropped 17; count of bases not matched to a gene: 7. The V gene's germline CDR1 is LGHDT and CDR2 YNNKEL (reference sequence). The CDR3 is 12 amino acids.

The chain is built from TRBV18 and TRBJ1-3; D may be TRBD1 (5 bases). Per germline, CDR1 KGHSH and CDR2 LQKENI. CDR3 length: 15 residues. Between the trimmed V and J ends, which lost 1 base and 2 bases, there was a span of 9 bases. The CDR3 region has the DNA TGTGCCAGCTCACCACGGCAGGGAGCTGGAAACACCATATATTTT. Its protein is CASSPRQGAGNTIYF. Looking up the rest from reference TRBV18 and TRBJ1-3 gives the full variable domain: NAGVMQNPRHLVRRRGQEARLRCSPMKGHSHVYWYRQLPEEGLKFMVYLQKENIIDESGMPKERFSAEFPKEGPSILRIQQVVRGDSAAYFCASSPRQGAGNTIYFGEGSWLTVV.

The V and J genes are TRBV6-5 and TRBJ1-1; D not resolved. Trimming shortened V by 5 bases and J by 4 bases, and 14 bases separated the two germline ends. The CDR3 runs to 14 residues. Germline lookup yields CDR1 MNHEY and CDR2 SVGAGI. Here the CDR3 DNA reads TGTGCCAGCAGTCTTGACGAAAGCGGCACTGAAGCTTTCTTT. Translated, it gives CASSLDESGTEAFF.

The V gene is TRBV19, the J gene TRBJ2-3; no clear D. Per germline, CDR1 LNHDA and CDR2 SQIVND (reference sequence). The CDR3 runs to 14 residues. The germline V and J ends were trimmed by 4 bases and 3 bases, with 11 bases remaining between them. The CDR3 region is CASSRLGHTDTQYF. As DNA, the CDR3 is TGTGCCAGTAGTAGGCTAGGTCATACAGATACGCAGTATTTT.

The J gene is TRBJ1-5, the V gene TRBV6-2 or TRBV6-3; the match to TRBD1 covers 8 bases. CDR1 is MNHEY and CDR2 is SVGEGT in the germline V gene. Germline trimming cut 6 bases from V and 7 bases from J; bases unmatched to any gene: 5. The CDR3 has 13 residues. The CDR3 DNA reads as TGTGCCAGCAGCTGGACAGGGCTCCAGCCCCAGCATTTT. This gives the protein CASSWTGLQPQHF.

V usage is TRBV6-5 and J usage is TRBJ1-2, with D tentatively TRBD1 (5 bases). With 6 bases removed from V and 3 bases from J, the gap between germline ends came to 11 bases. The germline gives CDR1 MNHEY, CDR2 SVGAGI. This CDR3 has 13 amino acids. The CDR3 is CASSLDRHYGYTF. CDR3 DNA sequence: TGTGCCAGCAGCCTTGACAGACACTATGGCTACACCTTC.

This chain joins TRBV4-1 and TRBJ2-5, with 11 bases fitting TRBD1. The CDR3 totals 15 residues. CDR1 MGHRA and CDR2 YSYEKL come from the germline V gene. V lost 4 bases and J lost 3; bases outside the gene matches: 4. The CDR3 loop reads CASSRGQGVKETQYF. The CDR3 nucleotides are TGCGCCAGCAGCCGGGGACAGGGGGTCAAAGAGACCCAGTACTTC.

The V call is TRBV5-1, the J call TRBJ2-3, with D possibly matching TRBD2 (5 bases). Trimming took off 6 bases at V and 4 bases at J, with 9 bases between the two ends. CDR1 and CDR2 from the germline V gene are SGHRS and YFSETQ. CDR3 length: 12 amino acids. CDR3 coding DNA: TGCGCCAGCAAGGACTCTGCAGATACGCAGTATTTT. Translated: CASKDSADTQYF.

This chain links TRBV6-2 or TRBV6-3 with TRBJ2-1; tentative D call: TRBD2 (6 bases). This CDR3 has 13 residues. The V and J ends lost 6 bases and 2 bases respectively, with 8 bases between them. Germline values: CDR1 MNHEY, CDR2 SVGEGT. The CDR3 loop is CASSRLAYNEQFF. CDR3 coding DNA: TGTGCCAGCAGCCGACTAGCCTACAATGAGCAGTTCTTC.

This clone showed up just once. The gene calls are TRBV30 and TRBJ2-3; 9 bases map to TRBD1. This CDR3 spans 14 amino acids. V dropped 2 bases and J dropped 6; count of bases not matched to a gene: 6. Germline V gene sequence: CDR1 GTSNPN, CDR2 SVGIG (reference sequence). CDR3 sequence (DNA): TGTGCCTGGAGTATAGGACAGGGGAGGGATACGCAGTATTTT. Protein product: CAWSIGQGRDTQYF.

DNA for the CDR3: TGTGCCAGCTCACCCGCCACAGGGAGAAATGAAAAACTGTTTTTT. Translation: CASSPATGRNEKLFF. The chain couples TRBV18 to TRBJ1-4; D perhaps matches TRBD1 (6 bases). CDR3 length: 15 amino acids. V lost 3 bases and J 5 bases, leaving 13 bases between the germline ends. Germline V lookup: CDR1 KGHSH, CDR2 LQKENI.

The V gene is TRBV5-1, the J gene TRBJ1-3, with 8 bases that match TRBD1. In germline, CDR1 is SGHRS, CDR2 YFSETQ. Germline trimming cut 2 bases from V and 2 bases from J; bases unmatched to any gene: 6. The CDR3 has 16 amino acids. The CDR3: CASSLKPQGAGNTIYF. DNA for the CDR3: TGCGCCAGCAGCTTAAAACCACAGGGGGCTGGAAACACCATATATTTT.

The rearrangement links TRBV5-1 to TRBJ2-3; D call uncertain. The V end lost 4 bases, the J end lost 6 bases, and 12 bases lay between the germline ends. This CDR3 has 13 residues. The germline V gene encodes CDR1 SGHRS and CDR2 YFSETQ. CDR3 loop: CASSTLLGDTQYF. CDR3 coding DNA: TGCGCCAGCAGCACCCTTCTCGGGGATACGCAGTATTTT.

The V call is TRBV7-9, the J call TRBJ1-2; tentatively, D is TRBD1 (6 bases). V gave up 5 bases and J gave up 2 bases, with 9 bases separating them. Germline CDR1 is SEHNR and CDR2 is FQNEAQ (reference sequence). The CDR3 covers 13 residues. DNA of the CDR3: TGTGCCAGCAGCCAGGGGACCAACTATGGCTACACCTTC. Residues: CASSQGTNYGYTF.

The chain has TRBV6-1 and TRBJ1-1; tentatively, D is TRBD1 (5 bases). This CDR3 is built from 13 residues. With 3 bases removed from V and 5 bases from J, the gap between germline ends came to 10 bases. From germline, CDR1 is MNHNS and CDR2 SASEGT. CDR3 in DNA: TGTGCCAGCAGTGAGAGGGGTTGGACTGAAGCTTTCTTT. This translates into CASSERGWTEAFF.